Listed here are 20 T cell receptor beta chains from one sample, sequenced in a study of CD8 T cells in Susac syndrome (dated by TCRdb to the late 2010s). Receptor amplification or capture employed the immunoSEQ multiplex PCR assay. RNA was extracted using the RNeasy kit, and roughly 0.5 to 1 ug of the RNA was reverse transcribed with random hexamers. TCRdb itself trimmed the public reads at Q25 with fastp, ran MiXCR and retained productive beta chains. Rows with one shared CDR3 protein collapse into an entry with the most common genes and DNA. This sample gives some 140,000 distinct CDR3 sequences in total; 85% to 95% of them show up just once. In total, the top ten clones hold roughly 0.17% of the sample. The sequenced material came from CD8+ T cells from PBMCs. All receptors come from a human donor with Susac syndrome.

The V call is TRBV30, the J call TRBJ1-2; weak D call: TRBD1 (5 bases). Germline CDR1 is GTSNPN and CDR2 is SVGIG (reference sequence). The CDR3 has 14 amino acids. V lost 3 bases to trimming and J lost 3 bases, with 14 bases between them. The DNA of the CDR3 is TGTGCCTGGAGCCCCGAACAGGTTCACTATGGCTACACCTTC. Its translation is CAWSPEQVHYGYTF.

This sequence joins TRBV5-1 and TRBJ2-1, with TRBD2 matching 13 bases. The CDR3 covers 17 residues. Germline lookup yields CDR1 SGHRS and CDR2 YFSETQ. V lost 3 bases and J lost 9; bases outside the gene matches: 12. This chain's CDR3 is CASSSRGTSGTGGEQFF. CDR3 in DNA: TGCGCCAGCAGCTCGCGCGGGACTAGCGGGACAGGCGGTGAGCAGTTCTTC.

The V gene is TRBV15, the J gene TRBJ2-7, with TRBD2 matching 7 bases. The CDR3 covers 16 residues. V gave up 3 bases and J gave up 0 bases; unmatched junction bases: 8. Germline lookup yields CDR1 LNHNV and CDR2 YYDKDF (reference sequence). Here the CDR3 reads CATSSKPSGPSYEQYF. The CDR3 bases are TGTGCCACCAGCAGCAAACCTAGCGGCCCCTCCTACGAGCAGTACTTC.

CDR3 loop: CASSRRVLVHEQYF. The DNA of the CDR3 is TGTGCCAGCAGCCGACGGGTCCTCGTCCACGAGCAGTACTTC. The V call is TRBV13, the J call TRBJ2-7, with D hard to call. The V end lost 5 bases, the J end lost 5 bases, and 16 bases lay between the germline ends. CDR3 length equals 14 residues. CDR1 PRHDT and CDR2 FYEKMQ come from the germline V gene (reference sequence).

This sequence joins TRBV5-1 and TRBJ2-3; D is uncertain. The length of the CDR3 is 15 residues. Trimming stripped 3 bases from V and 0 bases from J, with 11 bases between. Germline CDR1 reads SGHRS; CDR2 reads YFSETQ. The DNA of the CDR3 is TGCGCCAGCAGCTCACAGACATATAGCACAGATACGCAGTATTTT. This codes for CASSSQTYSTDTQYF.

This clonotype was picked up one time. V gene TRBV3-1 combines with J gene TRBJ1-2; D ambiguous. The ends were cut back, 2 bases at V and 8 bases at J, with 9 bases in the middle. Germline CDR1 and CDR2: LGHDT and YNNKEL (reference sequence). The CDR3 length is 12 residues. The CDR3 region has the DNA TGTGCCAGCAGCCAAAGCCTTAGGGGCTACACCTTC. This translates into CASSQSLRGYTF.

The genes are TRBV24-1 and TRBJ1-2; 11 bases agree with TRBD1. Germline V gene lookup returns CDR1 KGHDR and CDR2 SFDVKD. This CDR3 spans 15 amino acids. V gave up 4 bases and J gave up 3 bases; unmatched junction bases: 3. The CDR3 nucleotides read TGTGCCACCAGTGACGGGGGACAGGGGGACTATGGCTACACCTTC. It is translated as CATSDGGQGDYGYTF.

V and J are TRBV11-2 and TRBJ1-5; D gene ambiguous. There are 15 residues in the CDR3. Deletions cut 5 bases from V and 1 base from J, with 12 bases between. Germline-derived CDR1 and CDR2 are SGHAT and FQNNGV. This chain's CDR3 is CASSALYGSNQPQHF. DNA of the CDR3: TGTGCCAGCAGCGCCCTATATGGGAGCAATCAGCCCCAGCATTTT.

This clonotype appeared a single time. The genes are TRBV10-3 and TRBJ2-3; 8 bases are shared with TRBD2. Germline V gene sequence: CDR1 ENHRY, CDR2 SYGVKD. J gave up 4 bases and V 0 bases, and 3 bases lay outside the gene matches. CDR3 length equals 15 residues. The CDR3 loop reads CAISESTSGPDTQYF. As DNA, the CDR3 is TGTGCCATCAGTGAGTCTACTAGCGGCCCAGATACGCAGTATTTT.

The genes are TRBV15 and TRBJ2-2, with 9 positions matching TRBD1. Germline lookup yields CDR1 LNHNV and CDR2 YYDKDF (reference sequence). The CDR3 runs to 18 residues. J gave up 0 bases and V 2 bases, and 7 bases lay outside the gene matches. CDR3 amino acids: CATSRRDRGTSNTGELFF. The CDR3 coding sequence is TGTGCCACCAGCAGACGAGACAGGGGGACCTCGAACACCGGGGAGCTGTTTTTT.

V is TRBV7-6 and J is TRBJ2-3, with D unclear. Germline assignment: CDR1 SGHVS and CDR2 FNYEAQ. V shed 4 bases and J shed 7 bases, with 9 bases lying between them. The CDR3 length is 12 residues. CDR3 loop: CASSSRFHTQYF. CDR3 in DNA: TGTGCCAGCAGCTCCCGTTTTCATACGCAGTATTTT.

Here the CDR3 DNA reads TGTGCCATCAGGGCAGGGAGCTCCTACGAGCAGTACTTC. Translation: CAIRAGSSYEQYF. V is TRBV10-3 and J is TRBJ2-7; D is possibly TRBD1 or TRBD2 (5 bases each). The CDR3 is made up of 13 amino acids. Looked up from germline, CDR1 is ENHRY and CDR2 is SYGVKD. The V end lost 6 bases, the J end lost 0 bases, and 9 bases lay between the germline ends.

The chain is built from TRBV27 and TRBJ2-7; a weak D match, TRBD1 (6 bases). Germline V gene data show CDR1 as MNHEY and CDR2 as SMNVEV (reference sequence). The CDR3 extends over 13 amino acids. Trimming removed 3 bases from V and 5 bases from J, with 11 bases in between. The CDR3 DNA follows: TGTGCCAGCAGTTTCGGCAGGGGCCACGAGCAGTACTTC. This translates into CASSFGRGHEQYF.

The CDR3 sequence is CASSSLRKNTEAFF. Written as DNA, the CDR3 is TGTGCCAGCAGCTCTTTGAGAAAGAACACTGAAGCTTTCTTT. The V and J genes are TRBV5-6 and TRBJ1-1; D is unresolved. The germline V gene encodes CDR1 SGHDT and CDR2 YYEEEE. V was cut by 3 bases and J by 1 base, with 10 bases left in between. The length of the CDR3 is 14 residues. The full variable domain, rest sourced from reference TRBV5-6 and TRBJ1-1, is DAGVTQSPTHLIKTRGQQVTLRCSPKSGHDTVSWYQQALGQGPQFIFQYYEEEERQRGNFPDRFSGHQFPNYSSELNVNALLLGDSALYLCASSSLRKNTEAFFGQGTRLTVV.

The CDR3 is CSAATDRDFNQPQHF. In DNA, the CDR3 is TGCAGTGCCGCTACCGACAGGGACTTCAATCAGCCCCAGCATTTT. This chain joins TRBV20-1 and TRBJ1-5; 7 bases agree with TRBD1. Trimming removed 6 bases from V and 3 bases from J; junction bases left unmatched: 11. Looked up from germline, CDR1 is DFQATT and CDR2 is SNEGSKA (reference sequence). The CDR3 is 15 amino acids.

The chain combines TRBV28 with TRBJ1-5; D is perhaps TRBD1 (6 bases). CDR1 is MDHEN and CDR2 is SYDVKM in the germline V gene. The V end was cut by 4 bases, the J end by 7 bases, with 17 bases between. The CDR3 has 15 amino acids. Here the CDR3 DNA reads TGTGCCAGCAGTTCCGGGGGGCCCTTGAGGCAGCCCCAGCATTTT. It specifies CASSSGGPLRQPQHF.

This chain's CDR3 is CASSGLRGRGYNEQFF. The CDR3 DNA follows: TGTGCCAGCAGTGGTCTACGCGGGAGAGGTTACAATGAGCAGTTCTTC. This chain uses TRBV6-1 with TRBJ2-1; 7 bases agree with TRBD2. J lost 4 bases, V lost 4 bases, and 10 bases had no gene match. Per the germline V gene, CDR1 is MNHNS and CDR2 is SASEGT. The CDR3 extends over 16 amino acids.

V usage is TRBV25-1 and J usage is TRBJ2-7; D gene unclear. Germline CDR1 and CDR2: MGHDK and SYGVNS. CDR3 size: 14 residues. Trimming took 6 bases from V and 2 from J, leaving 14 bases between them. CDR3 DNA sequence: TGTGCCAGCAGAGAGAGACACGGCCCCTACGAGCAGTACTTC. It codes for CASRERHGPYEQYF.

The chain couples TRBV6-1 to TRBJ2-1, with 7 bases lining up with TRBD1. The CDR3 totals 16 residues. V was clipped by 2 bases and J by 5 bases; unmatched bases: 9. Germline CDR1 is MNHNS and CDR2 is SASEGT. The CDR3 bases are TGTGCCAGCAGTGAATTTAGGGGGCTCTTCCACAATGAGCAGTTCTTC. Translating gives CASSEFRGLFHNEQFF.

V gene TRBV19 combines with J gene TRBJ2-1, with D uncertain. Germline V CDR1 and CDR2: LNHDA, SQIVND (reference sequence). The CDR3 has 13 amino acids. The V and J ends lost 5 bases and 0 bases respectively, with 5 bases between them. The CDR3 bases are TGTGCCAGTAGTGCTCTCTCCTACAATGAGCAGTTCTTC. Amino acid sequence: CASSALSYNEQFF.